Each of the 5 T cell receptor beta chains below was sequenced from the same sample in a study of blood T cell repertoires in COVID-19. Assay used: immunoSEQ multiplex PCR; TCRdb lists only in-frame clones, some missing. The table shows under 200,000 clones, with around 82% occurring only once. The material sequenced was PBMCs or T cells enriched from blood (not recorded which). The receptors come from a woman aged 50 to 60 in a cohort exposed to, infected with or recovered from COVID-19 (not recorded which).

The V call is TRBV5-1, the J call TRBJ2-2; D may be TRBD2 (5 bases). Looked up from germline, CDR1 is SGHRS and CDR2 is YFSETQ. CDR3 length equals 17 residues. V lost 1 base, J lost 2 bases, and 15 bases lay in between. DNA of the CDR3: TGCGCCAGCAGCTTGACCCGGGGTAACATAAACACCGGGGAGCTGTTTTTT. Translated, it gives CASSLTRGNINTGELFF.

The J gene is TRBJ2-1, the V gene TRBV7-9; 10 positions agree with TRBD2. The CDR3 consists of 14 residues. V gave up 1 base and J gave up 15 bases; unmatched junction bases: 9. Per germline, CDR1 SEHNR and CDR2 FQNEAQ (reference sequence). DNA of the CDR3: TGTGCCAGCAGCTTAGGGGGCCAGCGGGAGGGCGTGTTCTTC. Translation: CASSLGGQREGVFF.

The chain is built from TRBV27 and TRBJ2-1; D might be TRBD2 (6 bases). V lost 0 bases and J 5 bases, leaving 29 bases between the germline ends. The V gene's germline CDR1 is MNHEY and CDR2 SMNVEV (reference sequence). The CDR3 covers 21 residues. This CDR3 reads CASSLSDPRSGGRPANNEQFF. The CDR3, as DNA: TGTGCCAGCAGTTTATCTGATCCCCGGAGTGGGGGGAGGCCGGCCAACAATGAGCAGTTCTTC.

CDR3 coding DNA: TGTGCCAGCAGAACAGCGGATCAGCCCCAGCATTTT. The encoded protein is CASRTADQPQHF. The V gene is TRBV28, the J gene TRBJ1-5; D is unclear. The CDR3 covers 12 residues. The V end lost 6 bases, the J end lost 5 bases, and 8 bases lay between the germline ends. Germline V gene sequence: CDR1 MDHEN, CDR2 SYDVKM.

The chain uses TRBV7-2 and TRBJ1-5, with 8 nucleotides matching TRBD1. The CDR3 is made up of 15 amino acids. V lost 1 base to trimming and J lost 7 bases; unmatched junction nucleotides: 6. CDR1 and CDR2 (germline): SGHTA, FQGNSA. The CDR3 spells CASSLGDRRPQPQHF. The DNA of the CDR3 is TGTGCCAGCAGCTTAGGGGACAGGAGACCGCAGCCCCAGCATTTT.